Presented here are 25 T cell receptor beta chains from one specimen sequenced in a study of CD8+CD57+ T cells in acquired aplastic anemia. Investigators profiled TCR beta VDJ and CDR3 from genomic DNA template. MiXCR was run by TCRdb on the reads, yielding one entry per CDR3 protein. The data contain around 200,000 distinct CDR3 sequences, 65% of them singletons. CD8+CD57+ cell expansion had been shown by flow cytometry in patients chosen for sequencing. Sequenced sample: sorted CD4+, CD8+, or CD8+CD57+ T cells (not recorded which) from PBMCs. These receptors were collected from a human donor with aplastic anemia.

This clonotype occurred many times. The chain couples TRBV4-1 to TRBJ2-1; 8 bases match TRBD1. After removal of 4 bases from V and 8 bases from J, the junction contained 7 bases not matched to a gene. Germline CDR1 is MGHRA and CDR2 is YSYEKL. The CDR3 has 14 residues. The CDR3 here is CASSLQGAADEQFF. The CDR3 DNA follows: TGCGCCAGCAGCCTCCAGGGGGCTGCTGATGAGCAGTTCTTC.

This clonotype is a singleton in its sample. This sequence joins TRBV12-3 or TRBV12-4 and TRBJ2-7; D unclear. V was clipped by 2 bases and J by 4 bases, with 12 bases between them. The CDR3 sequence is 14 residues long. The CDR3 spells CASSLYGGVYEQYF. As DNA, the CDR3 is TGTGCCAGCAGTTTATATGGTGGGGTTTACGAGCAGTACTTC.

This chain joins TRBV7-6 and TRBJ2-2, with D perhaps TRBD1 (5 bases). Germline assignment: CDR1 SGHVS and CDR2 FNYEAQ. The CDR3 covers 15 residues. V was trimmed by 1 base and J by 0 bases, leaving 6 bases between them. Written as DNA, the CDR3 is TGTGCCAGCAGCTTAGAACAGGCGAACACCGGGGAGCTGTTTTTT. It translates to CASSLEQANTGELFF.

The chain is built from TRBV2 and TRBJ2-5; a possible D gene is TRBD1 (6 bases). CDR3 length: 14 amino acids. The germline V gene has CDR1 SNHLY and CDR2 FYNNEI. V lost 5 bases and J 0 bases, leaving 10 bases between the germline ends. CDR3 nucleotide sequence: TGTGCCAGCAGTAAGGACAGATACCAAGAGACCCAGTACTTC. Its translation is CASSKDRYQETQYF. Full variable domain (missing parts from reference TRBV2 and TRBJ2-5): EPEVTQTPSHQVTQMGQEVILRCVPISNHLYFYWYRQILGQKVEFLVSFYNNEISEKSEIFDDQFSVERPDGSNFTLKIRSTKLEDSAMYFCASSKDRYQETQYFGPGTRLLVL.

This sequence joins TRBV4-2 and TRBJ2-5; D remains unclear. Between the trimmed V and J ends, which lost 2 bases and 0 bases, there was a span of 7 bases. The CDR3 spans 14 residues. The germline V gene encodes CDR1 LGHNA and CDR2 YNFKEQ. In DNA form, the CDR3 reads TGTGCCAGCAGCCAACGCCGGGACCAAGAGACCCAGTACTTC. Protein product: CASSQRRDQETQYF.

In its sample, this clonotype was seen a few times. The V and J genes are TRBV27 and TRBJ2-7; TRBD2 agrees at 16 bases. Germline CDR1 and CDR2: MNHEY and SMNVEV (reference sequence). V shed 1 base and J 2 bases; nucleotides not matched to a gene: 5. CDR3 length: 18 residues. The CDR3 nucleotides read TGTGCCAGCAGTTTATTTGGGACTAGCGGGGGGGCCCCCTACGAGCAGTACTTC. Translated: CASSLFGTSGGAPYEQYF.

The CDR3, as DNA: TGTGCCAGCAGTCCTCAGGTGGCAGTAGATTCCTACGAGCAGTACTTC. This translates into CASSPQVAVDSYEQYF. This chain uses TRBV7-9 with TRBJ2-7, with no clear D. CDR3 size: 16 residues. V lost 6 bases, J lost 1 base, and 19 bases lay in between. Germline V CDR1 and CDR2: SEHNR, FQNEAQ (reference sequence).

This sequence joins TRBV12-3 or TRBV12-4 and TRBJ1-1; D ambiguous. This CDR3 has 10 residues. Trimming pared 7 bases from V and 10 bases from J, leaving 10 bases between. CDR3 coding DNA: TGTGCCAGCAATGTGGGAGGAGCTTTCTTT. Translation: CASNVGGAFF.

A few counts support this clonotype. The chain is built from TRBV5-5 and TRBJ1-5, with D unresolved. The CDR3 totals 12 residues. Germline values: CDR1 SGHKS, CDR2 YYEKEE (reference sequence). V was shortened by 0 bases and J by 5 bases, with 3 bases between the two germline ends. In nucleotides, the CDR3 is TGTGCCAGCAGCTTGGGTGATCAGCCCCAGCATTTT. It yields the protein CASSLGDQPQHF.

The V call is TRBV19, the J call TRBJ2-2; D is ambiguous. Germline lookup yields CDR1 LNHDA and CDR2 SQIVND (reference sequence). The CDR3 totals 13 residues. Trimming cost V 4 bases and J 7 bases, with 10 bases left between them. The chain's CDR3 is CASSTKYYGELFF. As DNA, the CDR3 is TGTGCCAGTAGTACAAAATACTACGGGGAGCTGTTTTTT. Variable domain in full (rest from reference TRBV19 and TRBJ2-2): DGGITQSPKYLFRKEGQNVTLSCEQNLNHDAMYWYRQDPGQGLRLIYYSQIVNDFQKGDIAEGYSVSREKKESFPLTVTSAQKNPTAFYLCASSTKYYGELFFGEGSRLTVL.

The chain uses TRBV7-9 and TRBJ2-5; D might be TRBD1 (5 bases). Trimming shortened V by 3 bases and J by 7 bases, and 18 bases separated the two germline ends. The V gene's germline CDR1 is SEHNR and CDR2 FQNEAQ (reference sequence). The CDR3 runs to 15 residues. Here the CDR3 DNA reads TGTGCCAGCAGCTTGGTGGACATGGAATCTGGGACCCAGTACTTC. Translation gives CASSLVDMESGTQYF.

J is TRBJ2-5 and V is TRBV25-1, with TRBD2 matching over 10 bases. V shed 4 bases, J shed 7 bases, and the junction held 12 bases outside the gene matches. CDR1 is MGHDK, CDR2 SYGVNS, per germline. CDR3 length: 16 residues. CDR3 protein: CASSGPTSGEPRTQYF. The CDR3 bases are TGTGCCAGCAGTGGACCCACTAGCGGGGAGCCAAGGACCCAGTACTTC.

The genes are TRBV7-9 and TRBJ1-3, with D uncertain. Germline V gives CDR1 SEHNR, CDR2 FQNEAQ (reference sequence). Trimming removed 6 bases at V and 2 bases at J, with 20 bases between. CDR3 length: 17 residues. CDR3 coding DNA: TGTGCCAGCAGAGCCACGAGGGTATCTCAGCCTGGAAACACCATATATTTT. This codes for CASRATRVSQPGNTIYF.

The chain combines TRBV7-6 with TRBJ2-1; 13 nucleotides line up with TRBD2. The J segment lost 2 bases and the V segment lost 1 base, leaving 5 bases of the junction unmatched. The CDR3 extends over 18 amino acids. The germline V gene encodes CDR1 SGHVS and CDR2 FNYEAQ. Here the CDR3 DNA reads TGTGCCAGCAGCTTAGAACCCGGGACTAGCGGGGCCTACAATGAGCAGTTCTTC. Protein sequence: CASSLEPGTSGAYNEQFF.

The chain has TRBV29-1 and TRBJ1-5; D is possibly TRBD1 (6 bases). Trimming left V 5 bases short and J 2 bases short, with 16 bases between. CDR3 length equals 15 residues. Germline loops: CDR1 SQVTM, CDR2 ANQGSEA. CDR3 amino acids: CSVYLQGGGNQPQHF. As DNA, the CDR3 is TGCAGCGTTTACCTACAGGGAGGAGGCAATCAGCCCCAGCATTTT.

For this clonotype: Since the CDR3 does not end with the conserved phenylalanine or tryptophan, this likely comes from a read error. No DNA is shown, since the ends of the CDR3 on it are uncertain; the CDR3 is the one TCRdb lists. The J gene is TRBJ1-4, the V gene TRBV20-1. The CDR3 length equals 9 residues, ends included. Germline V gene lookup returns CDR1 DFQATT and CDR2 SNEGSKA (reference sequence). The CDR3 here is CSAGGLAGI.

The gene calls are TRBV19 and TRBJ1-2; D may be TRBD1 (5 bases). Trimming stripped 6 bases from V and 3 bases from J, with 11 bases between. From germline, CDR1 is LNHDA and CDR2 SQIVND (reference sequence). The length of the CDR3 is 13 residues. CDR3 amino acids: CASSPGTDYGYTF. CDR3 coding DNA: TGTGCCAGTAGCCCGGGGACCGACTATGGCTACACCTTC.

This clonotype has a single count. For the CDR3, the DNA is TGTGCCAGCAGCTTAGCCAGCGGGGGCGATGAGCAGTTCTTC. Protein product: CASSLASGGDEQFF. The V and J genes are TRBV7-9 and TRBJ2-1; 8 positions agree with TRBD2. Germline CDR1 is SEHNR and CDR2 is FQNEAQ (reference sequence). V lost 0 bases to trimming and J lost 8 bases; unmatched junction nucleotides: 3. The length of the CDR3 is 14 residues.

The chain links TRBV7-3 to TRBJ2-1; unclear D gene. Trimming pared 4 bases from V and 2 bases from J, leaving 6 bases between. This CDR3 is 13 amino acids long. Germline-derived CDR1 and CDR2 are SGHTA and FQGTGA. For the CDR3, the DNA is TGTGCCAGCAGCTCCACCACCTACAATGAGCAGTTCTTC. Its protein product is CASSSTTYNEQFF.

This chain uses TRBV19 with TRBJ1-5; the match to TRBD1 covers 7 bases. From germline, CDR1 is LNHDA and CDR2 SQIVND (reference sequence). After removal of 5 bases from V and 4 bases from J, the junction contained 14 bases not matched to a gene. The CDR3 spans 17 residues. CDR3 DNA sequence: TGTGCCAGTAGTTTCCTTGAGGGGGCCGGTTGGAATCAGCCCCAGCATTTT. It encodes CASSFLEGAGWNQPQHF.

The chain has TRBV19 and TRBJ2-1, with 8 bases identical to TRBD1. The CDR3 is 16 amino acids. Germline loops: CDR1 LNHDA, CDR2 SQIVND (reference sequence). V was pared by 3 bases and J by 8 bases, with 12 bases of the junction left unmatched. The CDR3: CASSMDRDTFLDEQFF. The CDR3 bases are TGTGCCAGTAGTATGGACAGGGATACATTTTTAGATGAGCAGTTCTTC. Looking up the rest from reference TRBV19 and TRBJ2-1 gives the full variable domain: DGGITQSPKYLFRKEGQNVTLSCEQNLNHDAMYWYRQDPGQGLRLIYYSQIVNDFQKGDIAEGYSVSREKKESFPLTVTSAQKNPTAFYLCASSMDRDTFLDEQFFGPGTRLTVL.

The gene calls are TRBV2 and TRBJ2-5, with 9 positions matching TRBD2. V was pared by 4 bases and J by 5 bases, with 2 bases of the junction left unmatched. From germline, CDR1 is SNHLY and CDR2 FYNNEI. The CDR3 is 13 amino acids. CDR3 nucleotide sequence: TGTGCCAGCAGTGCTAGCGGGATTGAGACCCAGTACTTC. Its protein is CASSASGIETQYF. Full variable domain (rest looked up from reference TRBV2 and TRBJ2-5): EPEVTQTPSHQVTQMGQEVILRCVPISNHLYFYWYRQILGQKVEFLVSFYNNEISEKSEIFDDQFSVERPDGSNFTLKIRSTKLEDSAMYFCASSASGIETQYFGPGTRLLVL.

This clonotype has ten or more counts. The rearrangement links TRBV7-3 to TRBJ2-3, with D possibly matching TRBD2 (6 bases). Germline V lookup: CDR1 SGHTA, CDR2 FQGTGA. The CDR3 extends over 15 amino acids. V was trimmed by 5 bases and J by 1 base, leaving 13 bases between them. CDR3 coding DNA: TGTGCCAGCAGCCTGCACGGAGGGGGCACAGATACGCAGTATTTT. Its translation is CASSLHGGGTDTQYF.

This CDR3 reads CATSRVGSIAVEQYF. CDR3 bases: TGTGCCACCAGCAGAGTTGGGAGTATTGCGGTGGAGCAGTACTTC. The J gene is TRBJ2-7, the V gene TRBV15; possible D gene TRBD2, 5 bases. This CDR3 has 15 amino acids. Germline lookup yields CDR1 LNHNV and CDR2 YYDKDF (reference sequence). V was cut by 1 base and J by 7 bases, with 17 bases left in between.

The chain is built from TRBV12-3 or TRBV12-4 and TRBJ1-1, with 7 bases fitting TRBD1. Trimming removed 5 bases from V and 13 bases from J; junction bases left unmatched: 10. The CDR3 is 12 amino acids. DNA for the CDR3: TGTGCCAGCAGTCGACCGGGACAGCCTAATTTCTTT. It translates to CASSRPGQPNFF.